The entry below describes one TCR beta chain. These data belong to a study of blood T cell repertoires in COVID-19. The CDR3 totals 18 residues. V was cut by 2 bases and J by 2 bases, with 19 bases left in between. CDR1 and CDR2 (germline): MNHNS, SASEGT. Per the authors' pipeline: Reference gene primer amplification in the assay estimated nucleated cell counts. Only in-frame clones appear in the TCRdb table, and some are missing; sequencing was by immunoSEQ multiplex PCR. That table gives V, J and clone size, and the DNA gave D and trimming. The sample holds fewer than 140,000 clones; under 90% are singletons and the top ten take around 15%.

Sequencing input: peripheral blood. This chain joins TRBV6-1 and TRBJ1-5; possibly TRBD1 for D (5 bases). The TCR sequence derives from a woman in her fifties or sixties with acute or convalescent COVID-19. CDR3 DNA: TGTGCCAGCAGTGAATCGAAACGGGGGAGTTATGGCAATCAGCCCCAGCATTTT. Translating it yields CASSESKRGSYGNQPQHF.